This T cell receptor (beta chain) was obtained from a study of CD8 T cells in ankylosing spondylitis. Study outcomes and limitations: Typical of ankylosing spondylitis blood, it appeared, was a TCR beta motif of several highly homologous variants. Matched ankylosing spondylitis synovial fluid reportedly showed significant enrichment of disease-linked clones. Previous work reported some of these motif variants in the synovial fluid and blood of reactive arthritis.

As regards this clonotype: Its antigen is not known.

This CDR3 has 15 amino acids. Trimming took 2 bases from V and 3 from J, leaving 12 bases between them. Germline lookup yields CDR1 MNHEY and CDR2 SVGAGI. Preparation of TCR beta libraries was done by quantitative 5'-RACE with molecular barcodes. TCRdb passed the 5' RACE reads through MiXCR, listing each CDR3 protein once. The data contain around 300,000 distinct CDR3 sequences, about 20% of them singletons. The receptor's source is a female donor with ankylosing spondylitis or in good health (not recorded which). Specimen: blood, either unsorted or a sorted T cell fraction (not recorded which). This chain connects TRBV6-5 to TRBJ2-3; tentative D call: TRBD1 (6 bases). This chain's CDR3 is CASSYPGQGTDTQYF. DNA for the CDR3: TGTGCCAGCAGTTACCCGGGCCAGGGGACAGATACGCAGTATTTT.